This T cell receptor (beta chain) was retrieved from a study of T-cell reconstitution after alpha-beta-depleted transplantation in children. TCRbeta library preparation incorporated unique molecular identifiers. TCRdb fed the PCR reads into MiXCR, producing one record per CDR3 protein. The sample lists roughly 89,000 distinct CDR3 sequences, more than 10% occurring once. The V gene lost 0 bases and the J gene lost 5 bases, with 19 bases spanning the gap. The CDR3 is made up of 17 amino acids. Germline V gene lookup returns CDR1 LGHNA and CDR2 YSLEER. The sample consisted of PBMCs from the stem cell graft donor, taken from the stem cell graft. The chain has TRBV4-3 and TRBJ2-5; tentative D call: TRBD2 (5 bases). This TCR was sampled from a human donor who donated a stem cell graft to a child with inherited bone marrow failure. CDR3 DNA sequence: TGCGCCAGCAGCCAAGACAATCCCTTCGCGGGTATCGAGACCCAGTACTTC. Its protein product is CASSQDNPFAGIETQYF.